One and the same sample provided the 29 T cell receptor beta chains below, sequenced in a study of human T cells and chemical hapten exposure. TCRdb redid the calling of the RACE reads with MiXCR, one entry per CDR3 protein. The sample holds about 140,000 distinct CDR3 sequences, 10% to 15% seen once. The time point was: patch test 2, 6 weeks after DPC sensitization. Treatment denoted: therapeutic diphenylcyclopropenone sensitization with weekly scalp DPC. The material was whole blood, obtained in connection with sensitization to the hapten diphenylcyclopropenone (DPC). These receptors all come from a woman aged 45-59 years with alopecia areata. Some clones in this sample may be carry-over from other donors' samples.

This clonotype was counted only a few times. J is TRBJ1-5 and V is TRBV11-2; D is undetermined. With 5 bases removed from V and 5 bases from J, the gap between germline ends came to 10 bases. The CDR3 sequence is 13 residues long. Germline loops: CDR1 SGHAT, CDR2 FQNNGV. CDR3 region: CASSRSWDQPQHF. In DNA form, the CDR3 reads TGTGCCAGCAGCCGTTCATGGGATCAGCCCCAGCATTTT.

The chain carries TRBV6-2 or TRBV6-3 and TRBJ2-5; D may correspond to TRBD1 or TRBD2 (5 bases each). The V end lost 8 bases, the J end lost 0 bases, and 7 bases lay between the germline ends. The CDR3 has 12 residues. The germline gives CDR1 MNHEY, CDR2 SVGEGT. The CDR3 nucleotides are TGTGCCAGCCAGGGACACCAAGAGACCCAGTACTTC. This translates into CASQGHQETQYF.

This clonotype was seen a handful of times. This chain connects TRBV6-6 to TRBJ2-3; 8 positions match TRBD1. Germline CDR1 reads MNHNY; CDR2 reads SVGAGI (reference sequence). CDR3 length: 15 amino acids. The V gene end was trimmed by 6 bases and the J gene end by 4 bases; junction bases not matched to a gene: 9. The CDR3 spells CASRPGGAEADTQYF. The CDR3 nucleotides are TGTGCCAGCAGACCAGGGGGCGCCGAGGCAGATACGCAGTATTTT.

This clonotype was seen only a few times. The V and J genes are TRBV20-1 and TRBJ1-2, with no clear D. The length of the CDR3 is 15 residues. Trimming left V 2 bases short and J 3 bases short, with 16 bases between. CDR1 DFQATT and CDR2 SNEGSKA come from the germline V gene (reference sequence). CDR3 in amino acids: CSARMEGISDYGYTF. DNA for the CDR3: TGCAGTGCTAGAATGGAGGGTATCAGCGACTATGGCTACACCTTC.

Ten or more counts support this clonotype. CDR3 loop: CASSLEPGYVTEAFF. In nucleotides, the CDR3 is TGTGCCAGCAGCTTAGAGCCCGGATATGTTACTGAAGCTTTCTTT. The chain has TRBV7-2 and TRBJ1-1; D call uncertain. The germline CDR1 and CDR2 sequences are SGHTA and FQGNSA. Trimming pared 1 base from V and 5 bases from J, leaving 14 bases between. This CDR3 is built from 15 residues.

This clonotype was counted between two and nine times. The rearrangement links TRBV6-5 to TRBJ2-7; D is unclear. The CDR3 runs to 15 residues. Trimming pared 0 bases from V and 3 bases from J, leaving 12 bases between. In germline, CDR1 is MNHEY, CDR2 SVGAGI. The CDR3 DNA reads as TGTGCCAGCAGTTACTCTGGGGAAACGGGCTACGAGCAGTACTTC. Its translation is CASSYSGETGYEQYF.

This sequence joins TRBV5-1 and TRBJ2-1, with D perhaps matching TRBD1 (6 bases). Germline CDR1 is SGHRS and CDR2 is YFSETQ. Trimming left V 5 bases short and J 6 bases short, with 18 bases between. The CDR3 covers 15 residues. CDR3 loop: CASSRGLVGGNEQFF. The CDR3 nucleotides read TGCGCCAGCAGTCGTGGTCTGGTAGGGGGCAATGAGCAGTTCTTC.

This clonotype was recorded a few times. The rearrangement uses TRBV27 and TRBJ1-2, with TRBD1 identical over 9 bases. V trimming: 8 bases; J trimming: 8 bases; junction bases outside the gene matches: 9. Germline V gives CDR1 MNHEY, CDR2 SMNVEV (reference sequence). The CDR3 is 13 residues long. CDR3 region: CASCPRTGEGYTF. DNA of the CDR3: TGTGCCAGCTGCCCCAGGACAGGGGAAGGCTACACCTTC.

The chain joins TRBV5-1 to TRBJ2-7; D ambiguous. Germline assignment: CDR1 SGHRS and CDR2 YFSETQ. V gave up 5 bases and J gave up 6 bases, with 24 bases separating them. The CDR3 spans 16 residues. The CDR3 loop is CASSLVVTGPPAEQYF. CDR3 DNA: TGCGCCAGCAGTCTTGTTGTGACTGGCCCTCCGGCCGAGCAGTACTTC.

The chain has TRBV20-1 and TRBJ2-7, with unresolved D. V shed 1 base and J shed 4 bases, with 8 bases lying between them. The CDR3 runs to 12 residues. Germline-derived CDR1 and CDR2 are DFQATT and SNEGSKA (reference sequence). As DNA, the CDR3 is TGCAGTGCTAGAGGGTTGGGTTACGAGCAGTACTTC. Translated, it gives CSARGLGYEQYF.

V gene TRBV28 combines with J gene TRBJ2-5, with a weak D call TRBD2 (5 bases). The V and J ends lost 6 bases and 5 bases respectively, with 16 bases between them. CDR3 length: 14 amino acids. Germline lookup yields CDR1 MDHEN and CDR2 SYDVKM. The CDR3 loop is CASREPGRGETQYF. The CDR3 nucleotides are TGTGCCAGCAGGGAACCCGGACGCGGGGAGACCCAGTACTTC.

Ten or more counts support this clonotype. The chain combines TRBV25-1 with TRBJ2-7; D unresolved. Germline CDR1 MGHDK, CDR2 SYGVNS. The CDR3 consists of 13 residues. With 2 bases removed from V and 2 bases from J, the gap between germline ends came to 7 bases. The CDR3 loop is CASSEGGPYEQYF. The CDR3 DNA follows: TGTGCCAGCAGTGAAGGTGGCCCCTACGAGCAGTACTTC.

The chain uses TRBV28 and TRBJ2-7; TRBD1 matches at 7 bases. The J segment lost 6 bases and the V segment lost 5 bases, leaving 16 bases of the junction unmatched. Looked up from germline, CDR1 is MDHEN and CDR2 is SYDVKM. The CDR3 extends over 16 amino acids. CDR3 sequence (DNA): TGTGCCAGCAGTACCGCCGCTAGGGACAGTGGAGGCGAGCAGTACTTC. As protein: CASSTAARDSGGEQYF.

The V call is TRBV7-9, the J call TRBJ1-4; D ambiguous. The CDR3 extends over 17 amino acids. V lost 1 base and J lost 5, with 17 bases in between. The germline V gene encodes CDR1 SEHNR and CDR2 FQNEAQ (reference sequence). CDR3 coding DNA: TGTGCCAGCAGCTTAGTGCCTATAGTCGGAAGCAATGAAAAACTGTTTTTT. It specifies CASSLVPIVGSNEKLFF.

The V call is TRBV11-2, the J call TRBJ2-7; no definite D call. Trimming took 5 bases from V and 3 from J, leaving 11 bases between them. Germline V CDR1 and CDR2: SGHAT, FQNNGV. The CDR3 spans 13 residues. The CDR3 loop is CASSRVRNYEQYF. The CDR3 DNA is TGTGCCAGCAGCCGGGTACGCAACTACGAGCAGTACTTC.

The V call is TRBV29-1, the J call TRBJ1-2; no clear D. The CDR3 contains 11 residues. Germline V gives CDR1 SQVTM, CDR2 ANQGSEA. V was pared by 6 bases and J by 4 bases, with 9 bases between. The CDR3 region is CSVIDIYGYTF. CDR3 nucleotides: TGCAGCGTAATCGACATCTATGGCTACACCTTC.

This clonotype showed up just a few times. The chain is built from TRBV5-1 and TRBJ2-5; D may correspond to TRBD1 or TRBD2 (5 bases each). The CDR3 is made up of 15 amino acids. The V end lost 4 bases, the J end lost 0 bases, and 13 bases lay between the germline ends. Germline loops: CDR1 SGHRS, CDR2 YFSETQ. The CDR3 loop reads CASSPGRVYQETQYF. In DNA form, the CDR3 reads TGCGCCAGCAGCCCGGGGCGGGTATACCAAGAGACCCAGTACTTC.

This clonotype was observed many times. The rearrangement links TRBV20-1 to TRBJ2-1; D unclear. The V end lost 8 bases, the J end lost 7 bases, and 15 bases lay between the germline ends. CDR3 length equals 12 residues. The germline gives CDR1 DFQATT, CDR2 SNEGSKA (reference sequence). The DNA of the CDR3 is TGCAGTTCCCCCGGCAAGCAGAATGAGCAGTTCTTC. It yields the protein CSSPGKQNEQFF.

This clonotype was seen ten or more times. The CDR3: CASSLRPQLPGELFF. The CDR3 DNA sequence: TGCGCCAGCAGCTTGAGACCACAGCTGCCCGGGGAGCTGTTTTTT. The chain has TRBV5-1 and TRBJ2-2; no clear D. V lost 1 base and J lost 6, with 13 bases in between. The germline V gene has CDR1 SGHRS and CDR2 YFSETQ. The CDR3 totals 15 residues. The full variable domain, in which reference TRBV5-1 and TRBJ2-2 provide the parts outside the CDR3, is KAGVTQTPRYLIKTRGQQVTLSCSPISGHRSVSWYQQTPGQGLQFLFEYFSETQRNKGNFPGRFSGRQFSNSRSEMNVSTLELGDSALYLCASSLRPQLPGELFFGEGSRLTVL.

In its sample, this clonotype was seen a few times. The J gene is TRBJ1-1, the V gene TRBV10-3; no reliable D call. The CDR3 covers 14 residues. V was trimmed by 2 bases and J by 6 bases, leaving 13 bases between them. Germline CDR1 ENHRY, CDR2 SYGVKD. The CDR3 here is CAISEQRRGAEAFF. In nucleotides, the CDR3 is TGTGCCATCAGTGAGCAAAGGCGAGGCGCTGAAGCTTTCTTT.

This clonotype was counted many times. The rearrangement joins TRBV5-1 to TRBJ2-4, with a tentative D call TRBD2 (5 bases). Germline V gene lookup returns CDR1 SGHRS and CDR2 YFSETQ. Trimming took 4 bases from V and 10 from J, leaving 12 bases between them. This CDR3 is 12 amino acids long. The CDR3 DNA follows: TGCGCCAGCAGCCTTGGACTTGGAATTCAGTACTTC. This translates into CASSLGLGIQYF.

Ten or more counts support this clonotype. The CDR3 reads CASSGGGAPTDTQYF. As DNA, the CDR3 is TGTGCCAGCAGCGGGGGGGGAGCTCCGACAGATACGCAGTATTTT. The V gene is TRBV5-4, the J gene TRBJ2-3, with TRBD2 identical over 7 bases. Germline lookup yields CDR1 SGHNT and CDR2 YYREEE (reference sequence). The CDR3 contains 15 residues. J lost 3 bases, V lost 4 bases, and 8 bases had no gene match.

This clonotype showed up just a few times. V and J are TRBV28 and TRBJ1-5; D is unresolved. The germline gives CDR1 MDHEN, CDR2 SYDVKM. This CDR3 spans 12 amino acids. The V and J ends lost 6 bases and 2 bases respectively, with 5 bases between them. This CDR3 reads CASRAGNQPQHF. Here the CDR3 DNA reads TGTGCCAGCAGGGCAGGCAATCAGCCCCAGCATTTT.

A few counts support this clonotype. J is TRBJ2-2 and V is TRBV19, with D tentatively TRBD1 (5 bases). The V end lost 7 bases, the J end lost 2 bases, and 11 bases lay between the germline ends. Germline values: CDR1 LNHDA, CDR2 SQIVND (reference sequence). This CDR3 is 14 amino acids long. CDR3 residues: CASKVRGNTGELFF. The CDR3 DNA reads TGTGCCAGTAAAGTTAGGGGTAACACCGGGGAGCTGTTTTTT.

The chain links TRBV12-3 or TRBV12-4 to TRBJ2-4; D gene ambiguous. V lost 3 bases to trimming and J lost 0 bases, with 9 bases between them. This CDR3 region has 15 residues. The CDR3 region has the DNA TGTGCCAGCAGTTTCCAGCTTGTAGCCAAAAACATTCAGTACTTC. This sequence encodes CASSFQLVAKNIQYF.

This chain joins TRBV7-9 and TRBJ2-1; D possibly uses TRBD1 or TRBD2 (6 bases each). The germline gives CDR1 SEHNR, CDR2 FQNEAQ (reference sequence). The CDR3 loop spans 15 amino acids. The V gene lost 8 bases and the J gene lost 10 bases, with 24 bases spanning the gap. The CDR3 coding sequence is TGTGCCAGCTCAGGGGTAGCGGAAGTTCTCGGGGAGCAGTTCTTC. Its translation: CASSGVAEVLGEQFF. The whole variable domain, remainder taken from reference TRBV7-9 and TRBJ2-1, is DTGVSQNPRHKITKRGQNVTFRCDPISEHNRLYWYRQTLGQGPEFLTYFQNEAQLEKSRLLSDRFSAERPKGSFSTLEIQRTEQGDSAMYLCASSGVAEVLGEQFFGPGTRLTVL.

This rearrangement joins TRBV20-1 to TRBJ2-7; D uncertain. This CDR3 is 16 amino acids long. From germline, CDR1 is DFQATT and CDR2 SNEGSKA (reference sequence). The V end was cut by 0 bases, the J end by 0 bases, with 15 bases between. CDR3 loop: CSARDLRTTSSYEQYF. CDR3 DNA sequence: TGCAGTGCTAGAGACCTTAGAACCACGTCCTCCTACGAGCAGTACTTC.

The CDR3 bases are TGTGCCAGCAGTACTAGAGACAATGAGCAGTTCTTC. It specifies CASSTRDNEQFF. The chain links TRBV7-9 to TRBJ2-1, with a possible D match to TRBD2 (5 bases). This CDR3 is built from 12 residues. V shed 6 bases and J shed 5 bases, with 8 bases lying between them. Germline V gene sequence: CDR1 SEHNR, CDR2 FQNEAQ (reference sequence).

This clonotype was counted many times. In nucleotides, the CDR3 is TGTGCCAGCAGCCGGAGCGGGACTAGCGACAATGAGCAGTTCTTC. Its translation: CASSRSGTSDNEQFF. This chain uses TRBV7-3 with TRBJ2-1; 10 bases are a match to TRBD2. CDR1 and CDR2 from the germline V gene are SGHTA and FQGTGA. With 5 bases clipped from V and 5 bases from J, the junction kept 6 bases outside the gene matches. The CDR3 covers 15 residues.